This T cell receptor beta chain is from a study of blood T cell repertoires in COVID-19. Study-wide context: The origin of the acute and convalescent COVID-19 samples was the United States, Italy and Spain. From T cells, B-cell-depleted T cells, or PBMCs came the material, which was cDNA or gDNA.

V was clipped by 5 bases and J by 5 bases, with 9 bases between them. The CDR3 is 12 residues long. Germline V gene sequence: CDR1 MNHEY, CDR2 SVGAGI. Original data processing: Nucleated cell counts were estimated from reference gene primer amplification. Assay used: immunoSEQ multiplex PCR; TCRdb lists only in-frame clones, some missing. Clonal size and the V and J genes are those of that table, whereas D and trimming came from the DNA. The table includes around 440,000 clones, about 91% detected once. Patients of the Seattle cohort, enrolled during active infection, were followed longitudinally. The chain employs TRBV6-5 and TRBJ1-2; tentative D call: TRBD1 (5 bases). The source material was peripheral blood. This TCR was recovered from a woman aged 45-65 years with COVID-19, enrolled during active disease. The CDR3 nucleotides are TGTGCCAGCAGTCCAGGGCGGTATGGCTACACCTTC. This gives the protein CASSPGRYGYTF.